Sequencing of this T cell receptor beta chain was carried out in a study of blood T cell repertoires in COVID-19. Study-level background: Sites in the United States, Italy and Spain provided acute and convalescent COVID-19 samples.

Methods used by the authors: Counts of nucleated cells, estimated from reference gene primer amplification, were obtained. Libraries were prepared by immunoSEQ multiplex PCR; TCRdb keeps only in-frame clonotypes and omits some of them. V and J calls and clone size follow that table, whereas D and trimming were derived from the DNA. The sample carries 200,000 to 250,000 clones, approximately 86% recorded once. The germline V and J ends were trimmed by 2 bases and 1 base, with 8 bases remaining between them. Germline CDR1 SQVTM, CDR2 ANQGSEA. The CDR3 runs 13 residues. This TCR came from a woman older than 75 with acute or convalescent COVID-19. This rearrangement joins TRBV29-1 to TRBJ1-1, with a tentative D call TRBD1 (5 bases). Specimen: peripheral blood. In DNA, the CDR3 is TGCAGCGTTGAATTCAGGGAGAACACTGAAGCTTTCTTT. Translated, it gives CSVEFRENTEAFF. The whole variable domain, filled in from reference TRBV29-1 and TRBJ1-1, reads SAVISQKPSRDICQRGTSLTIQCQVDSQVTMMFWYRQQPGQSLTLIATANQGSEATYESGFVIDKFPISRPNLTFSTLTVSNMSPEDSSIYLCSVEFRENTEAFFGQGTRLTVV.